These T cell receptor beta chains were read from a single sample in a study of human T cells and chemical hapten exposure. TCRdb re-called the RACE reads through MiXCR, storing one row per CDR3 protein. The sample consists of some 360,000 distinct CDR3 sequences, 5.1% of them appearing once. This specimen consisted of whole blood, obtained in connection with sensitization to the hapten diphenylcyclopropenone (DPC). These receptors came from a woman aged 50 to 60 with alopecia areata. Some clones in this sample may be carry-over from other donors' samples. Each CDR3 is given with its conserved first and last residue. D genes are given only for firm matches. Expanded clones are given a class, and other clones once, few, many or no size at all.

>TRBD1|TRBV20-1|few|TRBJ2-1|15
CSARDRTGGGNEQFF
TGCAGTGCTAGAGATAGGACAGGGGGCGGGAATGAGCAGTTCTTC
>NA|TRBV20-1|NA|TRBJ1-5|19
CSARDAGTPELISNQPQHF
TGCAGTGCTAGAGATGCGGGGACGCCCGAACTTATTAGCAATCAGCCCCAGCATTTT
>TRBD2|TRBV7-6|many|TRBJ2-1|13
CASSKGLANEQFF
TGTGCCAGCAGCAAAGGACTAGCGAATGAGCAGTTCTTC
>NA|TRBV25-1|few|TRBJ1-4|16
CASSEFAGTGNEKLFF
TGTGCCAGCAGTGAATTCGCCGGGACGGGAAATGAAAAACTGTTTTTT
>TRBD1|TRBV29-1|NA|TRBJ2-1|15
CSVGIQGPTYNEQFF
TGCAGCGTTGGGATACAGGGGCCCACCTACAATGAGCAGTTCTTC
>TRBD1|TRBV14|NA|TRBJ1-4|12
CASSRTGSELFF
TGTGCCAGCAGCCGGACAGGATCGGAACTGTTTTTT
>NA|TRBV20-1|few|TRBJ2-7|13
CSALKADSYEQYF
TGCAGTGCCCTGAAGGCCGACAGCTACGAGCAGTACTTC
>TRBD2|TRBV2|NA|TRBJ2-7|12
CASSGRRSEQYF
TGTGCCAGCAGCGGGAGGCGGTCCGAGCAGTACTTC
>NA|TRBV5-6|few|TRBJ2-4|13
CASRPLAKNIQYF
TGTGCCAGCAGACCATTAGCCAAAAACATTCAGTACTTC
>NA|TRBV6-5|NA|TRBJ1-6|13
CASSQRSYSPLHF
TGTGCCAGCAGCCAACGGTCCTATTCACCCCTCCACTTT
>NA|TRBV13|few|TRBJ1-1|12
CASSQGRSEAFF
TGTGCCAGCAGCCAAGGACGGAGTGAAGCTTTCTTT
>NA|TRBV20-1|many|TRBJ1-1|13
CSATREWDTEAFF
TGCAGTGCTACCAGGGAGTGGGACACTGAAGCTTTCTTT
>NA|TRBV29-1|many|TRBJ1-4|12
CSAGKVGEKLFF
TGCAGCGCCGGGAAGGTTGGCGAAAAACTGTTTTTT
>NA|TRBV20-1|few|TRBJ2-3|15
CSARGPAGGTDTQYF
TGCAGTGCTAGGGGACCCGCTGGGGGCACAGATACGCAGTATTTT
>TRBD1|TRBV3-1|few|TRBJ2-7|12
CASSPGQLEQYF
TGTGCCAGCAGCCCGGGACAGCTCGAGCAGTACTTC
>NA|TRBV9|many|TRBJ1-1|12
CASSVDGLEAFF
TGTGCCAGCAGCGTAGACGGGCTTGAAGCTTTCTTT